This is a list of T cell receptor beta chains from one sample in a study of T cells in Graves' hyperthyroidism and ophthalmopathy. TCRdb recomputed calls from the multiplex PCR reads with MiXCR, one row per CDR3 protein. This sample carries 340,000 or so distinct CDR3 sequences, about 21% of them seen once, and the ten largest clones take 50% to 65%. Source material: blood. The receptor source for this set is a woman aged 45-59 years with Graves' hyperthyroidism. The CDR3 runs from the conserved cysteine through the conserved F or W. The D gene is left open where the match is weak. Some rows have no size entry. The others give once, few or many, or a class for an expanded clone.

>TRBV20-1|many|-|TRBJ2-2
TGCAGTGCCCCCGACAGGGAGGGATACACCGGGGAGCTGTTTTTT
CSAPDREGYTGELFF
>TRBV6-1|many|-|TRBJ2-7
TGTGCCAGCAAGGTGGACTACGAGCAGTACTTC
CASKVDYEQYF
>TRBV11-3|many|TRBD1|TRBJ2-7
TGTGCCAGCAGCCGGACAGGGACCTACGAGCAGTACTTC
CASSRTGTYEQYF
>TRBV4-1|once|-|TRBJ2-2
TGCGCCAGCAAGCAGGGATTTTTCACCGGGGAGCTGTTTTTT
CASKQGFFTGELFF
>TRBV7-3|many|-|TRBJ2-2
TGTGCCAGCAGCTCTACGGGGGTCACCGGGGAGCTGTTTTTT
CASSSTGVTGELFF
>TRBV11-2|-|-|TRBJ1-1
TGTGCCAGCAGCTTGAGGGACACTGAAGCTTTCTTT
CASSLRDTEAFF
>TRBV28|-|TRBD1|TRBJ2-7
TGTGCCAGCAGTTTATATCTCGGGGACAGGTGGTTGGGCCACGAGCAGTACTTC
CASSLYLGDRWLGHEQYF
>TRBV7-8|few|-|TRBJ1-2
TGTGCCAGCAGCCCCGGGCAGGGGAAGCATGGCTACACCTTC
CASSPGQGKHGYTF
>TRBV11-2|-|TRBD2|TRBJ2-1
TGTGCCAGCAGCCCCGTGGGACTAGCGGGAGGGCCCGTAAAAGGCTCCTACAATGAGCAGTTCTTC
CASSPVGLAGGPVKGSYNEQFF
>TRBV20-1|many|-|TRBJ2-5
TGCAGTGCTAGACGGACAGCCCAAGAGACCCAGTACTTC
CSARRTAQETQYF
>TRBV3-1|many|-|TRBJ1-1
TGTGCCAGCAGCACACCATCGAACACTGAAGCTTTCTTT
CASSTPSNTEAFF
>TRBV6-1|-|-|TRBJ1-5
TGTGCCAGCAGTGCTCAGGAAGGGCAGCCCCAGCATTTT
CASSAQEGQPQHF
>TRBV12-3/TRBV12-4|many|TRBD1|TRBJ1-6
TGTGCCAGCAGTTTAGGAGGGACAGGTTCCTCACCCCTCCACTTT
CASSLGGTGSSPLHF
>TRBV5-1|-|-|TRBJ2-2
TGCGCCAGCAGCTTACTCTCCAGGAACACCGGGGAGCTGTTTTTT
CASSLLSRNTGELFF
>TRBV14|-|-|TRBJ1-2
TGTGCCAGCAGCCAAATCAGCTACTATGGCTACACCTTC
CASSQISYYGYTF
>TRBV6-1|-|-|TRBJ2-7
TGTGCCAGCAGGGACTTCTCCTACGAGCAGTACTTC
CASRDFSYEQYF
>TRBV2|-|-|TRBJ2-5
TGTGCCAGCGTTTCGGGGTCTCAAGAGACCCAGTACTTC
CASVSGSQETQYF
>TRBV18|many|-|TRBJ2-2
TGTGCCAGCTCACCACTCCTAACTACCGGGGAGCTGTTTTTT
CASSPLLTTGELFF
>TRBV3-1|-|-|TRBJ1-4
TGTGCCAGCAGCCATGGTACGGTTGCAACTAATGAAAAACTGTTTTTT
CASSHGTVATNEKLFF
>TRBV3-1|-|-|TRBJ2-1
TGTGCCAGCAGCTTTCGAGGGGGGCTGGGGAATGAGCAGTTCTTC
CASSFRGGLGNEQFF
>TRBV11-2|many|-|TRBJ2-2
TGTGCCAGCAGCTTAGTTCAGGGGAGGGCCGGGGAGCTGTTTTTT
CASSLVQGRAGELFF
>TRBV7-8|many|TRBD1|TRBJ1-5
TGTGCCAGCAGCCCGACAGGGAATCAGCCCCAGCATTTT
CASSPTGNQPQHF
>TRBV20-1|many|TRBD1|TRBJ2-7
TGCAGTGCCAACGGGCAGGGGGCCTACGAGCAGTACTTC
CSANGQGAYEQYF
>TRBV7-6|many|-|TRBJ1-4
TGTGCCAGCAGCCAACCCACAGGGGAAAAACTGTTTTTT
CASSQPTGEKLFF
>TRBV12-3/TRBV12-4|many|-|TRBJ1-1
TGTGCCAGCAGTTTGGGGGGGAGGGACACTGAAGCTTTCTTT
CASSLGGRDTEAFF
>TRBV10-3|many|TRBD2|TRBJ2-2
TGTGCCATCAGTGAGCTTGGACTAGCGGCTACCGGGGAGCTGTTTTTT
CAISELGLAATGELFF
>TRBV6-1|many|-|TRBJ2-4
TGTGCCAGCACCGAAGGCGTGTATCCTGTAGCCAAAAACATTCAGTACTTC
CASTEGVYPVAKNIQYF
>TRBV5-1|few|TRBD1|TRBJ2-1
TGCGCCAGCAGCTCCTGGACAGGGGAGCAGTTCTTC
CASSSWTGEQFF
>TRBV25-1|few|-|TRBJ2-7
TGTGCCAGCAGTGAATTCCTTGGGGACGAGCAGTACTTC
CASSEFLGDEQYF
>TRBV5-1|few|TRBD1|TRBJ1-5
TGCGCCAGCCGCCTCGCAGGGGGCGATAATCAGCCCCAGCATTTT
CASRLAGGDNQPQHF
>TRBV30|once|-|TRBJ1-5
TGTGCCTGGCAGGGAGACAGCAATCAGCCCCAGCATTTT
CAWQGDSNQPQHF
>TRBV7-2|few|-|TRBJ1-2
TGTGCCAGCAGGAGGCCAGGATTGCATGGCTACACCTTC
CASRRPGLHGYTF
>TRBV6-2/TRBV6-3|-|TRBD1|TRBJ2-3
TGTGCCAGCAGCCAAGCTCTAACGGGACAGGATACGCAGTATTTT
CASSQALTGQDTQYF
>TRBV2|few|-|TRBJ1-1
-
CASSEALRAIQFFGPGTEAFF
>TRBV5-1|few|TRBD1|TRBJ2-7
TGCGCCAGCAGCCTTAGCACAGGGGGCTCTCAGCAGTACTTC
CASSLSTGGSQQYF
>TRBV7-2|-|TRBD1|TRBJ2-2
TGTGCCAGCAGCGCTTGGACAGGGGAAAACACCGGGGAGCTGTTTTTT
CASSAWTGENTGELFF
>TRBV2|many|-|TRBJ1-1
TGTGCCAGCAGTGAATGGGCAGGGATGAACACTGAAGCTTTCTTT
CASSEWAGMNTEAFF
>TRBV15|-|-|TRBJ2-1
TGTGCCACCAGCAGGGAGCTCGGATCCTACAATGAGCAGTTCTTC
CATSRELGSYNEQFF